This note documents a single T cell receptor (beta chain) sequence. This entry is derived from a study of T-cell memory formation after mild COVID-19. TCRdb re-analysed the 5' RACE reads in MiXCR, keeping a single row per CDR3 protein. The profile shows approximately 290,000 distinct CDR3 sequences, about 15% of them singletons. The sample comprised PBMCs or a T cell subset sorted from them (not recorded which). The TCR sequence derives from a man aged 18 to 30 who had mild COVID-19 (a few samples of this study predate the infection). Cell type and time point are not known.

CDR3 sequence (DNA): TGTGCCATCAGTGATGGGCGGCTCGAGCAGTACTTC. It codes for CAISDGRLEQYF. The chain recombines TRBV10-3 with TRBJ2-7; D not certain. The V end was cut by 3 bases, the J end by 6 bases, with 9 bases between. Per germline, CDR1 ENHRY and CDR2 SYGVKD. The CDR3 totals 12 residues.